Below are 21 T cell receptor beta chains sequenced from a single sample in a study of blood T cell repertoires in COVID-19. TCRdb's copy holds only in-frame clones and misses some; the assay was immunoSEQ multiplex PCR. Altogether a few hundred thousand clones are present, approximately 88% being singletons, with the ten largest covering 8.9%. The sequencing input was PBMCs or T cells enriched from blood (not recorded which). The receptors originated from a woman between 18 and 29 years old who had recovered from COVID-19.

V usage is TRBV6-5 and J usage is TRBJ2-3; 7 bases align to TRBD2. The CDR3 sequence is 15 residues long. Germline CDR1 and CDR2: MNHEY and SVGAGI. Trimming at V came to 6 bases and at J to 3 bases, leaving 9 bases not matched to a gene. CDR3 residues: CASRRAGIGTDTQYF. The CDR3 DNA sequence: TGTGCCAGCAGAAGAGCGGGGATAGGTACAGATACGCAGTATTTT.

The chain carries TRBV5-4 and TRBJ2-1; 9 bases are shared with TRBD2. The ends lost 4 bases at V and 8 bases at J; junction bases unmatched: 7. The CDR3 length is 14 residues. Germline V gene data show CDR1 as SGHNT and CDR2 as YYREEE (reference sequence). CDR3 region: CASSPIRLADEQFF. CDR3 in DNA: TGTGCCAGCAGCCCTATTCGACTAGCGGATGAGCAGTTCTTC.

V and J are TRBV11-2 and TRBJ2-7; TRBD2 agrees at 8 bases. The germline V gene encodes CDR1 SGHAT and CDR2 FQNNGV. The CDR3 is made up of 15 amino acids. V shed 5 bases and J 5 bases; nucleotides not matched to a gene: 11. CDR3 nucleotides: TGTGCCAGCAGCCCAGTGGGACTAGTTCGCAACGAGCAGTACTTC. It translates to CASSPVGLVRNEQYF.

This clone was counted only a few times. This chain connects TRBV7-2 to TRBJ1-1; 10 nucleotides agree with TRBD1. CDR3 size: 14 residues. Losses at the gene ends were 4 bases for V and 6 bases for J; bases not matched to a gene: 5. CDR1 is SGHTA and CDR2 is FQGNSA in the germline V gene. CDR3 loop: CASSWGQGMPEAFF. In nucleotides, the CDR3 is TGTGCCAGCAGCTGGGGACAGGGGATGCCTGAAGCTTTCTTT.

The chain is built from TRBV4-2 and TRBJ1-5; TRBD1 might be the D (6 bases). The CDR3 contains 16 residues. Germline loops: CDR1 LGHNA, CDR2 YNFKEQ. Trimming stripped 5 bases from V and 4 bases from J, with 18 bases between. The CDR3 sequence is CASSSTSGALNQPQHF. As DNA, the CDR3 is TGTGCCAGCAGCTCCACCTCAGGGGCCCTTAATCAGCCCCAGCATTTT.

The chain carries TRBV7-9 and TRBJ2-1; 7 bases agree with TRBD2. This CDR3 spans 15 amino acids. J was trimmed by 0 bases and V by 3 bases; bases with no gene match: 2. CDR1 SEHNR and CDR2 FQNEAQ come from the germline V gene (reference sequence). DNA for the CDR3: TGTGCCAGCAGCTTCGGGGGGAGCTCCTACAATGAGCAGTTCTTC. The encoded protein is CASSFGGSSYNEQFF.

V is TRBV7-2 and J is TRBJ2-7, with D perhaps matching TRBD2 (6 bases). The germline V gene has CDR1 SGHTA and CDR2 FQGNSA. V was cut by 8 bases and J by 4 bases, with 21 bases left in between. There are 15 residues in the CDR3. The CDR3 loop is CASGPQEGRLYEQYF. CDR3 sequence (DNA): TGTGCCAGCGGCCCCCAGGAGGGACGCCTTTACGAGCAGTACTTC.

This chain uses TRBV20-1 with TRBJ1-2, with D perhaps TRBD1 (5 bases). The CDR3 spans 14 residues. Germline CDR1 is DFQATT and CDR2 is SNEGSKA (reference sequence). V was cut by 3 bases and J by 4 bases, with 15 bases left in between. The CDR3 is CSASGFRDFYGYTF. CDR3 coding DNA: TGCAGTGCTAGTGGATTCCGGGACTTCTATGGCTACACCTTC.

V gene TRBV18 combines with J gene TRBJ2-2; 9 bases agree with TRBD1. Germline CDR1 KGHSH, CDR2 LQKENI. The CDR3 runs to 15 residues. Unmatched junction bases numbered 5, after V lost 6 bases and J lost 3 bases. The chain's CDR3 is CASSGTGTHTGELFF. DNA of the CDR3: TGTGCCAGCTCTGGGACAGGGACACACACCGGGGAGCTGTTTTTT.

V gene TRBV6-5 combines with J gene TRBJ1-5; TRBD1 aligns across 7 bases. Germline V lookup: CDR1 MNHEY, CDR2 SVGAGI. The CDR3 sequence is 15 residues long. V shed 10 bases, J shed 0 bases, and the junction held 9 bases outside the gene matches. The CDR3 region has the DNA TGTGCCACTTCGACAGGGATTATTAGCAATCAGCCCCAGCATTTT. Translated, it gives CATSTGIISNQPQHF.

This clone appeared once. V is TRBV6-5 and J is TRBJ2-2; 7 positions agree with TRBD2. V shed 6 bases, J shed 7 bases, and the junction held 2 bases outside the gene matches. CDR3 length equals 12 residues. Germline V gene data show CDR1 as MNHEY and CDR2 as SVGAGI. The CDR3 sequence is CASRWEGGELFF. Written as DNA, the CDR3 is TGTGCCAGCAGATGGGAGGGCGGGGAGCTGTTTTTT.

The V gene is TRBV7-2, the J gene TRBJ2-7; the match to TRBD1 covers 9 bases. Germline lookup yields CDR1 SGHTA and CDR2 FQGNSA. Trimming took 2 bases from V and 3 from J; bases not matched to a gene: 11. This CDR3 spans 17 amino acids. The CDR3 reads CASSLSPRAGQGYEQYF. CDR3 DNA sequence: TGTGCCAGCAGCTTATCCCCCCGGGCGGGACAGGGCTACGAGCAGTACTTC.

This chain joins TRBV18 and TRBJ2-7; D is unclear. CDR3 size: 14 residues. The ends were cut back, 3 bases at V and 2 bases at J, with 11 bases in the middle. In germline, CDR1 is KGHSH, CDR2 LQKENI. As DNA, the CDR3 is TGTGCCAGCTCACCCCGAGAACTCCCCTACGAGCAGTACTTC. Its protein product is CASSPRELPYEQYF.

The CDR3 loop reads CASSETRDRGGGYTF. DNA for the CDR3: TGTGCCAGCAGTGAAACCAGGGACAGGGGTGGTGGCTACACCTTC. The V gene is TRBV28, the J gene TRBJ1-2, with 10 bases identical to TRBD1. The CDR3 is made up of 15 amino acids. The germline V gene has CDR1 MDHEN and CDR2 SYDVKM. Trimming removed 5 bases from V and 7 bases from J; junction bases left unmatched: 10.

The V and J genes are TRBV6-2 or TRBV6-3 and TRBJ2-1; 9 bases are a match to TRBD1. The junction had 8 bases not matched to a gene; V was cut back by 5 bases and J by 6 bases. This CDR3 spans 15 amino acids. The germline V gene encodes CDR1 MNHEY and CDR2 SVGEGT. CDR3 region: CASSRPDRGGNEQFF. CDR3 nucleotide sequence: TGTGCCAGCAGTCGTCCGGACAGGGGAGGCAATGAGCAGTTCTTC.

The J gene is TRBJ2-7, the V gene TRBV28; 7 bases are a match to TRBD1. The CDR3 consists of 14 residues. V lost 8 bases and J lost 6; bases outside the gene matches: 13. Germline V CDR1 and CDR2: MDHEN, SYDVKM. The CDR3, as DNA: TGTGCCAGCGTTTCCGGGACAGCCCCTGGCGAGCAGTACTTC. Its translation is CASVSGTAPGEQYF.

The CDR3 bases are TGTGCCAGCAGTTATAGGACACCTGACACTGAAGCTTTCTTT. Its protein product is CASSYRTPDTEAFF. The chain combines TRBV6-5 with TRBJ1-1; a weak D match, TRBD1 (5 bases). The germline V gene has CDR1 MNHEY and CDR2 SVGAGI. CDR3 length: 14 amino acids. Trimming pared 3 bases from V and 3 bases from J, leaving 11 bases between.

The chain is built from TRBV28 and TRBJ1-2; D is uncertain. Trimming cost V 8 bases and J 4 bases, with 11 bases left between them. Germline V gene lookup returns CDR1 MDHEN and CDR2 SYDVKM. The CDR3 sequence is 12 residues long. The CDR3 nucleotides are TGTGCCAGCGAACACAGTATCTATGGCTACACCTTC. Residues: CASEHSIYGYTF.

The chain couples TRBV6-2 or TRBV6-3 to TRBJ1-5; D might be TRBD1 (5 bases). V lost 2 bases to trimming and J lost 5 bases, with 7 bases between them. The germline gives CDR1 MNHEY, CDR2 SVGEGT. The CDR3 has 13 amino acids. The CDR3 DNA reads as TGTGCCAGCAGTTACCCAGGGTATCAGCCCCAGCATTTT. Its translation is CASSYPGYQPQHF.

CDR3 residues: CASTKTGLPAEQYF. The CDR3 region has the DNA TGTGCCAGCACCAAGACAGGGTTACCCGCCGAGCAGTACTTC. The rearrangement links TRBV28 to TRBJ2-7, with 7 bases aligning to TRBD1. The germline V gene encodes CDR1 MDHEN and CDR2 SYDVKM. The CDR3 is 14 amino acids. The V gene end was trimmed by 7 bases and the J gene end by 6 bases; junction bases not matched to a gene: 12.

The chain recombines TRBV27 with TRBJ1-5, with D possibly matching TRBD1 (5 bases). The CDR3 consists of 14 residues. V lost 7 bases to trimming and J lost 5 bases, with 15 bases between them. The germline CDR1 and CDR2 sequences are MNHEY and SMNVEV (reference sequence). The chain's CDR3 is CASIHEGEDQPQHF. For the CDR3, the DNA is TGTGCCAGCATCCACGAAGGGGAGGATCAGCCCCAGCATTTT.